A single sample gave rise to the 25 T cell receptor beta chains below, sequenced in a study of OX40 agonist ivuxolimab in advanced cancers. The library was built by means of the immunoSEQ multiplex PCR assay. In its TCRdb copy, this immuneACCESS table keeps in-frame sequences only and misses some clones. Where compared with another copy, unresolved V genes explain less than half of these, and the others have no known cause. This sample comprises around 60,000 clones, around 90% of them detected only once. Of the sample, about 0.44% is held by the ten largest clones. This sample comprised CD4+ or CD8+ T cells sorted from blood, obtained in a trial of the OX40 agonist ivuxolimab. Receptor source: an adult with an advanced solid tumor such as melanoma, head and neck, liver or kidney cancer.

The chain has TRBV6-5 and TRBJ2-7; 7 bases are shared with TRBD1. The CDR3 consists of 14 residues. The germline CDR1 and CDR2 sequences are MNHEY and SVGAGI. With 6 bases clipped from V and 0 bases from J, the junction kept 5 bases outside the gene matches. CDR3 region: CASRHRDSSYEQYF. CDR3 bases: TGTGCCAGCAGGCACCGGGACAGCTCCTACGAGCAGTACTTC.

The V call is TRBV5-1, the J call TRBJ2-3, with 9 bases lining up with TRBD2. The CDR3 is made up of 16 amino acids. The trim removed 4 bases at V and 2 bases at J, leaving 8 bases unmatched. From germline, CDR1 is SGHRS and CDR2 YFSETQ. The CDR3 spells CASSPQAGGSTDTQYF. In DNA, the CDR3 is TGCGCCAGCAGCCCCCAGGCGGGAGGGTCCACAGATACGCAGTATTTT. Full variable domain (missing parts from reference TRBV5-1 and TRBJ2-3): KAGVTQTPRYLIKTRGQQVTLSCSPISGHRSVSWYQQTPGQGLQFLFEYFSETQRNKGNFPGRFSGRQFSNSRSEMNVSTLELGDSALYLCASSPQAGGSTDTQYFGPGTRLTVL.

The V and J genes are TRBV10-3 and TRBJ1-1; D is undetermined. Germline V CDR1 and CDR2: ENHRY, SYGVKD. With 0 bases removed from V and 5 bases from J, the gap between germline ends came to 13 bases. This CDR3 contains 15 residues. CDR3 bases: TGTGCCATCAGTGAGTCTGGCAGGCGGAGTACTGAAGCTTTCTTT. Translated: CAISESGRRSTEAFF.

The rearrangement links TRBV2 to TRBJ2-5; 15 positions agree with TRBD2. The CDR3 spans 16 residues. J lost 13 bases, V lost 6 bases, and 15 bases had no gene match. CDR1 and CDR2 from the germline V gene are SNHLY and FYNNEI. The CDR3 DNA sequence: TGTGCCAGCAGGGCTGGACTAGCGGGAGGGTCCACCCCAGGGTACTTC. Amino acid sequence: CASRAGLAGGSTPGYF.

This clone was recorded a few times. The rearrangement joins TRBV6-5 to TRBJ1-2; D is possibly TRBD1 (6 bases). CDR1 is MNHEY and CDR2 is SVGAGI in the germline V gene. Between the trimmed V and J ends, which lost 8 bases and 7 bases, there was a span of 17 bases. The CDR3 has 13 amino acids. The DNA of the CDR3 is TGTGCCAGCGCACAGGGACTTCGGGGTGGCTACACCTTC. Protein product: CASAQGLRGGYTF.

The rearrangement uses TRBV7-9 and TRBJ2-1; 10 bases agree with TRBD1. V dropped 3 bases and J dropped 3; count of bases not matched to a gene: 2. Germline CDR1 SEHNR, CDR2 FQNEAQ (reference sequence). The CDR3 spans 15 residues. The CDR3 region is CASSFRTGGYNEQFF. CDR3 coding DNA: TGTGCCAGCAGCTTCCGGACAGGGGGCTACAATGAGCAGTTCTTC.

This rearrangement joins TRBV6-6 to TRBJ1-5; a weak D match, TRBD1 (5 bases). Deletions cut 0 bases from V and 5 bases from J, with 14 bases between. The CDR3 contains 16 residues. Germline V gene lookup returns CDR1 MNHNY and CDR2 SVGAGI (reference sequence). This CDR3 reads CASSYSSRDLDQPQHF. The CDR3 nucleotides are TGTGCCAGCAGTTACTCGAGCAGGGACTTGGATCAGCCCCAGCATTTT.

The chain employs TRBV6-6 and TRBJ1-2; a weak D match, TRBD1 (5 bases). The CDR3 is made up of 15 amino acids. Germline CDR1 MNHNY, CDR2 SVGAGI (reference sequence). V gave up 6 bases and J gave up 3 bases, with 17 bases separating them. CDR3 residues: CASRVSGAKDYGYTF. The CDR3 DNA is TGTGCCAGCAGGGTTTCCGGGGCTAAAGACTATGGCTACACCTTC.

The gene calls are TRBV19 and TRBJ2-5; 9 nucleotides match TRBD2. Germline V gene sequence: CDR1 LNHDA, CDR2 SQIVND (reference sequence). J lost 5 bases, V lost 8 bases, and 9 bases had no gene match. This CDR3 is built from 14 residues. The CDR3 region is CASGAGGAGETQYF. The CDR3, as DNA: TGTGCCAGTGGAGCGGGGGGCGCAGGGGAGACCCAGTACTTC.

This clone occurred once. This rearrangement joins TRBV9 to TRBJ2-7; D is perhaps TRBD2 (6 bases). The CDR3 sequence is 15 residues long. Germline-derived CDR1 and CDR2 are SGDLS and YYNGEE. V lost 0 bases to trimming and J lost 0 bases, with 10 bases between them. The chain's CDR3 is CASSVEASVSYEQYF. CDR3 bases: TGTGCCAGCAGCGTAGAGGCTAGCGTCTCCTACGAGCAGTACTTC.

The chain combines TRBV7-8 with TRBJ1-2; 7 nucleotides align to TRBD1. Germline values: CDR1 SGHVS, CDR2 FQNEAQ. The CDR3 extends over 16 amino acids. J was trimmed by 2 bases and V by 5 bases; bases with no gene match: 11. The CDR3 DNA sequence: TGTGCCAGCAGCGCGTACAGGGGAGCCGGGAACTATGGCTACACCTTC. Translating it yields CASSAYRGAGNYGYTF.

The chain couples TRBV19 to TRBJ2-5; TRBD2 aligns across 8 bases. The CDR3 length is 16 residues. Trimming removed 7 bases from V and 5 bases from J; junction bases left unmatched: 15. The V gene's germline CDR1 is LNHDA and CDR2 SQIVND (reference sequence). CDR3 DNA: TGTGCCAGTACCTTCAAGGGCGGAGCGGGAGATGAGACCCAGTACTTC. Translated, it gives CASTFKGGAGDETQYF.

This clone has a single count. The sample has other DNA sequences that encode this CDR3 too. This sequence joins TRBV27 and TRBJ2-3; a possible D gene is TRBD2 (5 bases). The CDR3 consists of 15 residues. CDR1 is MNHEY, CDR2 SMNVEV, per germline (reference sequence). V was trimmed by 2 bases and J by 3 bases, leaving 12 bases between them. Here the CDR3 DNA reads TGTGCCAGCAGTTTACGGGGTGGCTGGACAGATACGCAGTATTTT. It specifies CASSLRGGWTDTQYF.

With regard to this clone: The same CDR3 arises from other DNA sequences in this sample as well. This chain uses TRBV9 with TRBJ2-1; the match to TRBD2 covers 11 bases. The ends lost 5 bases at V and 5 bases at J; junction bases unmatched: 3. CDR3 size: 14 residues. CDR1 and CDR2 from the germline V gene are SGDLS and YYNGEE. The CDR3 DNA follows: TGTGCCAGCAGTGGACTAGCGGGTAACAATGAGCAGTTCTTC. It encodes CASSGLAGNNEQFF.

V is TRBV6-5 and J is TRBJ1-5; no definite D call. CDR1 is MNHEY, CDR2 SVGAGI, per germline. The V end lost 2 bases, the J end lost 0 bases, and 8 bases lay between the germline ends. The CDR3 runs to 15 residues. The CDR3 protein is CASSYTRYSNQPQHF. For the CDR3, the DNA is TGTGCCAGCAGTTACACCAGATATAGCAATCAGCCCCAGCATTTT.

The V and J genes are TRBV11-2 and TRBJ2-5; 11 bases align to TRBD1. The DNA end is more similar to TRBJ2-7, so the J call may be wrong. The V gene's germline CDR1 is SGHAT and CDR2 FQNNGV. The CDR3 runs to 16 residues. In DNA, the CDR3 is TGTGCCAGCAGCTCCAGATCCGGGACAGGGGGCTACGAGCAGTACTTC. Protein: CASSSRSGTGGYEQYF.

Written as DNA, the CDR3 is TGTGCCAGCAGCTTGGCGGGAGGGAGGTACGAGCAGTACTTC. Encoded protein: CASSLAGGRYEQYF. This chain uses TRBV5-5 with TRBJ2-7; 8 bases line up with TRBD2. Germline values: CDR1 SGHKS, CDR2 YYEKEE (reference sequence). V shed 0 bases, J shed 4 bases, and the junction held 3 bases outside the gene matches. CDR3 length: 14 amino acids. Supplemented by reference TRBV5-5 and TRBJ2-7, the full variable domain reads DAGVTQSPTHLIKTRGQQVTLRCSPISGHKSVSWYQQVLGQGPQFIFQYYEKEERGRGNFPDRFSARQFPNYSSELNVNALLLGDSALYLCASSLAGGRYEQYFGPGTRLTVT.

The chain is built from TRBV2 and TRBJ2-1, with D perhaps matching TRBD2 (6 bases). The CDR3 extends over 15 amino acids. With 2 bases removed from V and 2 bases from J, the gap between germline ends came to 10 bases. Germline V gene sequence: CDR1 SNHLY, CDR2 FYNNEI. CDR3 nucleotides: TGTGCCAGCAGTGAACAACCGGGAGCCTACAATGAGCAGTTCTTC. Protein sequence: CASSEQPGAYNEQFF. Filled out from reference TRBV2 and TRBJ2-1, the complete variable domain reads EPEVTQTPSHQVTQMGQEVILRCVPISNHLYFYWYRQILGQKVEFLVSFYNNEISEKSEIFDDQFSVERPDGSNFTLKIRSTKLEDSAMYFCASSEQPGAYNEQFFGPGTRLTVL.

CDR3: CSVDGREGLDEQYF. Here the CDR3 DNA reads TGCAGCGTTGATGGGCGGGAGGGCCTCGACGAGCAGTACTTC. The chain joins TRBV29-1 to TRBJ2-7; 9 bases fit TRBD2. CDR3 length equals 14 residues. Germline CDR1 is SQVTM and CDR2 is ANQGSEA. Trimming at V came to 3 bases and at J to 5 bases, leaving 8 bases not matched to a gene.

This clone has a single count. The V and J genes are TRBV7-9 and TRBJ1-2, with 8 positions matching TRBD1. The CDR3 is 15 residues long. The V segment lost 7 bases and the J segment 4 bases; nucleotides outside the gene matches: 11. CDR1 and CDR2 (germline): SEHNR, FQNEAQ (reference sequence). The DNA of the CDR3 is TGTGCCAGCACCAAGTCAGGGGGCGGAATCTATGGCTACACCTTC. Protein sequence: CASTKSGGGIYGYTF.

Concerning this clone: The junction and the germline gene differ at one end; a read error may be behind it. The J gene is TRBJ2-5, the V gene TRBV19, with D possibly TRBD1 on 5 matching bases. Germline CDR1 is LNHDA and CDR2 is SQIVND (reference sequence). This CDR3 comprises 13 residues. CDR3 loop: CASSRTHQETQYF. CDR3 bases: TGTGCCAGTAGTAGGACACACCAGGAGACCCAGTACTTC.

This chain links TRBV27 with TRBJ2-1, with 9 nucleotides matching TRBD1. Germline V CDR1 and CDR2: MNHEY, SMNVEV (reference sequence). This CDR3 has 14 residues. V gave up 4 bases and J gave up 8 bases; unmatched junction bases: 6. CDR3 protein: CASSWRTGGYEQFF. CDR3 DNA sequence: TGTGCCAGCAGTTGGAGAACAGGGGGCTATGAGCAGTTCTTC.

The J gene is TRBJ1-1, the V gene TRBV11-3; 8 positions agree with TRBD1. V lost 3 bases, J lost 0 bases, and 9 bases stayed unmatched. The CDR3 totals 17 residues. CDR1 SGHNT and CDR2 YENEEA come from the germline V gene. For the CDR3, the DNA is TGTGCCAGCAGCTTCCGGACAGGGAGGGCCATGAACACTGAAGCTTTCTTT. As protein: CASSFRTGRAMNTEAFF.

The chain employs TRBV6-6 and TRBJ2-1; D uncertain. V was shortened by 7 bases and J by 7 bases, with 17 bases between the two germline ends. This CDR3 comprises 14 residues. The V gene's germline CDR1 is MNHNY and CDR2 SVGAGI (reference sequence). The CDR3 spells CASTVDGPRNEQFF. The CDR3 nucleotides read TGTGCCAGCACCGTCGATGGTCCTCGGAATGAGCAGTTCTTC.

The V call is TRBV4-3, the J call TRBJ2-7, with no clear D. Germline CDR1 is LGHNA and CDR2 is YSLEER. The V end was cut by 0 bases, the J end by 2 bases, with 5 bases between. The CDR3 covers 13 residues. CDR3 DNA sequence: TGCGCCAGCAGCCAAGAAAGAGCCTACGAGCAGTACTTC. As protein: CASSQERAYEQYF.